This T cell receptor (beta chain) was sequenced during a study of cytomegalovirus exposure and HLA in healthy donors. The study, taken as a whole, reports: Association of a missense DCLRE1C variant with TCR beta V- and J-gene trimming was reported in a later analysis.

The CDR3 totals 12 residues. Germline V gene data show CDR1 as SGHTS and CDR2 as YDEGEE. V lost 3 bases and J 4 bases, leaving 7 bases between the germline ends. A note on this clone: The target antigen is unknown.

Primers: 60 Vbeta forward and 13 Jbeta reverse. The repertoire was sequenced with immunoSEQ multiplex PCR; TCRdb's copy has only in-frame clones and lacks some. The data hold roughly 180,000 clones, with roughly 78% observed a single time. The clonotype comes from a woman between 45 and 65 years old in good health and CMV-seropositive. J is TRBJ1-1 and V is TRBV5-8; no firm D call. Sequenced material: PBMCs. Here the CDR3 reads CASSSGGTEAFF. The CDR3 DNA is TGTGCCAGCAGCTCGGGAGGCACTGAAGCTTTCTTT.